This TCR beta chain was recovered during a study of metastatic and nonmetastatic thyroid tumors. Not a single patient had been given any form of treatment at any point before undergoing thyroid surgery. Findings and limits, study-wide: Compared with benign nodules, malignant thyroid tumors were reported to have significantly higher TCR beta diversity in both blood and tumor.

MiXCR reprocessed the PCR reads for TCRdb. The sample has roughly 63,000 clones, about 16% seen once. Trimming took 7 bases from V and 2 from J; bases not matched to a gene: 6. The CDR3 loop spans 15 amino acids. The V gene's germline CDR1 is MDHEN and CDR2 SYDVKM. This clone came up many times. The target antigen is unknown. Sequencing was carried out using blood. This chain joins TRBV28 and TRBJ2-5; 11 positions match TRBD2. The clonotype comes from a male donor with papillary thyroid cancer or a benign thyroid nodule (not recorded which). Some clones in this sample may be carry-over from other donors' samples. The CDR3 DNA follows: TGTGCCAGCACCGAAAGACTAGCGGGACAAGAGACCCAGTACTTC. Its protein is CASTERLAGQETQYF.